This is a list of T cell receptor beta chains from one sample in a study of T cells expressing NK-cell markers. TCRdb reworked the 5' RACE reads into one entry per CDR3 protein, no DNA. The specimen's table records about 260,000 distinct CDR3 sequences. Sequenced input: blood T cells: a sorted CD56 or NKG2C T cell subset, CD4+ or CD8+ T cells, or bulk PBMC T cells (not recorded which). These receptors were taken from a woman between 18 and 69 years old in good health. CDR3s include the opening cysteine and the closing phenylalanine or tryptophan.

CASQDLGGNTIYF,TRBJ1-3,TRBV7-8
CASSPLRGEETQYF,TRBJ2-5,TRBV18
CASSHPETANYGYTF,TRBJ1-2,TRBV6-2/TRBV6-3
CASSKQGYRTEAFF,TRBJ1-1,TRBV7-9
CSVEAPRRDTQYF,TRBJ2-3,TRBV29-1
CASSAAGSYNEQFF,TRBJ2-1,TRBV18
CASSMSEVGYTDTQYF,TRBJ2-3,TRBV28
CSARLDRGYEKLFF,TRBJ1-4,TRBV20-1
CASSQDRGDTQYF,TRBJ2-3,TRBV4-3
CASSLAWGRNTEAFF,TRBJ1-1,TRBV7-2
CASSQASGAQETQYF,TRBJ2-5,TRBV3-1
CASSWVGGAGTGELFF,TRBJ2-2,TRBV7-8
CSAASGSPSYEQYF,TRBJ2-7,TRBV20-1
CASSLRTGAGEYQETQYF,TRBJ2-5,TRBV7-8
CASSIYQGRNEKLFF,TRBJ1-4,TRBV19
CSAVPQVTRYEQYF,TRBJ2-7,TRBV20-1